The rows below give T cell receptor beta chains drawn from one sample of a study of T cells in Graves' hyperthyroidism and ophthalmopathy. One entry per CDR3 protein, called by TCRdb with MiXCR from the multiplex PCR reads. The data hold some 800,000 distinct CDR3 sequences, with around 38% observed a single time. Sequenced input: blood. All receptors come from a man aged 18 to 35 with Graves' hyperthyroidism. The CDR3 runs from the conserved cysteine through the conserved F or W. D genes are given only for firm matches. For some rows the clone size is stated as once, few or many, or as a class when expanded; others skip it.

TGTGCCAGCAGTGATGAAGAGAGGCGAGCTTTCTTT,CASSDEERRAFF,TRBV2,many,-,TRBJ1-1
TGTGCCAGCAGCTCAGGTGGACAGGGAGGGCAGCCCCAGCATTTT,CASSSGGQGGQPQHF,TRBV7-9,many,TRBD1,TRBJ1-5
TGTGCCAGTGGACGGAGCTATGGCTACACCTTC,CASGRSYGYTF,TRBV6-5,many,-,TRBJ1-2
TGTGCCAGCAGCAACCCCGTTCCCCAAGAGACCCAGTACTTC,CASSNPVPQETQYF,TRBV7-9,many,-,TRBJ2-5
TGTGCCAGCAGTGTCCATGGGGGGGGTAACACTGAAGCTTTCTTT,CASSVHGGGNTEAFF,TRBV6-4,few,-,TRBJ1-1
TGTGCCAGCAGTTATCAGGGGGGGGGCAATCAGCCCCAGCATTTT,CASSYQGGGNQPQHF,TRBV12-3/TRBV12-4,few,TRBD1,TRBJ1-5
TGTGCCAGCAGGGGGTCCCAGGGCGGAAACAATCAGCCCCAGCATTTT,CASRGSQGGNNQPQHF,TRBV24-1,-,TRBD1,TRBJ1-5
TGTGGAGGGCGCGGTGAAAAACTGTTTTTT,CGGRGEKLFF,TRBV7-9,-,-,TRBJ1-4
TGTGCCAGCAGCATCACAGGGCTCGGGGAGCTGTTTTTT,CASSITGLGELFF,TRBV6-5,few,-,TRBJ2-2
TGTGCCAGCAGCCTTCAGACAGGACCGAACACTGAAGCTTTCTTT,CASSLQTGPNTEAFF,TRBV7-9,-,-,TRBJ1-1
TGCAGCGCCAAGGGCGCGTCCACCGGGGAGCTGTTTTTT,CSAKGASTGELFF,TRBV29-1,-,-,TRBJ2-2
TGTGCCAGCAGCTTGAAATGGGGAGACAATCAGCCCCAGCATTTT,CASSLKWGDNQPQHF,TRBV5-8,few,-,TRBJ1-5
TGTGCCAGCACCTCCCCAAGGTGGCGGGAGACCTACGAGCAGTACTTC,CASTSPRWRETYEQYF,TRBV25-1,-,TRBD2,TRBJ2-7
TGTGCCAGCAGCCTCCAGGGACAGAACACCGGGGAGCTGTTTTTT,CASSLQGQNTGELFF,TRBV7-9,once,-,TRBJ2-2
TGTGCCAGCAGTGCAGGGGTCGGGGAGCTGTTTTTT,CASSAGVGELFF,TRBV2,few,-,TRBJ2-2
TGTGCCAGCACTCTCTCCTACCACGGGGCCGCCGGGGAGCTGTTTTTT,CASTLSYHGAAGELFF,TRBV7-2,-,-,TRBJ2-2
TGTGCCAGCAGCTTAGAAATCGAAGAGACCCAGTACTTC,CASSLEIEETQYF,TRBV7-8,many,-,TRBJ2-5
TGTGCCAGCAGCCGACAGGCCGAAGAGACCCAGTACTTC,CASSRQAEETQYF,TRBV5-4,many,-,TRBJ2-5
TGCAGTGCTAGTGATGGGCATGATTCACCCCTCCACTTT,CSASDGHDSPLHF,TRBV20-1,-,-,TRBJ1-6
TGTGCCAGCAGCTTGGACCAGTTGAACACTGAAGCTTTCTTT,CASSLDQLNTEAFF,TRBV5-8,many,-,TRBJ1-1
TGTGCCACCAGCAATTCCTGGGAGCCTCAGCCCCAGCATTTT,CATSNSWEPQPQHF,TRBV15,many,-,TRBJ1-5
TGTGCCAGCAGCTTGCAGACGGGGGGCGATCAGCCCCAGCATTTT,CASSLQTGGDQPQHF,TRBV7-2,many,-,TRBJ1-5
TGTGCCAGCACGCCAGGGCTAAATCAGCCCCAGCATTTT,CASTPGLNQPQHF,TRBV2,many,-,TRBJ1-5
TGTGCCAGCAGCTGGACAGTCGGGGAGCTGTTTTTT,CASSWTVGELFF,TRBV9,few,-,TRBJ2-2
TGTGCCAGCAGCTCAGGACGGTCGCTAGCGACGCACTACGAGCAGTACTTC,CASSSGRSLATHYEQYF,TRBV7-9,-,-,TRBJ2-7
TGTGCCAGCAGCCGATGGCAGGGGCTAAAGCATACCGGGGAGCTGTTTTTT,CASSRWQGLKHTGELFF,TRBV14,-,-,TRBJ2-2
TGTGCCACCAGCACGCCGGGACTAGCGGTACAGGGACTCTCTGGGGCCAACGTCCTGACTTTC,CATSTPGLAVQGLSGANVLTF,TRBV15,few,TRBD2,TRBJ2-6
TGTGCCAGCACAGAACAGAGGGTGAACACTGAAGCTTTCTTT,CASTEQRVNTEAFF,TRBV2,many,-,TRBJ1-1
TGTGCCAGCAGTTACGGGCGGGGTGGCGAGCAGTACTTC,CASSYGRGGEQYF,TRBV6-5,few,-,TRBJ2-7
TGTGCCAGCAGTGATCCACAGGGAGTTGGCTACACCTTC,CASSDPQGVGYTF,TRBV24-1,-,-,TRBJ1-2
TGCGCCAGCAGCTCCAGGGGATGGGGCACTGAAGCTTTCTTT,CASSSRGWGTEAFF,TRBV5-1,-,-,TRBJ1-1
TGCAGTGCTCGGAACCTCAAGCGGGGCCAAGAGACCCAGTACTTC,CSARNLKRGQETQYF,TRBV20-1,few,TRBD2,TRBJ2-5
TGTGCCACCAGTGATTGTTCGGGGAACACTGAAGCTTTCTTT,CATSDCSGNTEAFF,TRBV24-1,many,-,TRBJ1-1
TGCGCCAGCAGCCCCCGGGACTACGGCAATTCACCCCTCCACTTT,CASSPRDYGNSPLHF,TRBV5-1,many,-,TRBJ1-6
TGTGCCAGCAACCTAGGTCCGCTCGCGAACACCGGGGAGCTGTTTTTT,CASNLGPLANTGELFF,TRBV7-8,once,-,TRBJ2-2